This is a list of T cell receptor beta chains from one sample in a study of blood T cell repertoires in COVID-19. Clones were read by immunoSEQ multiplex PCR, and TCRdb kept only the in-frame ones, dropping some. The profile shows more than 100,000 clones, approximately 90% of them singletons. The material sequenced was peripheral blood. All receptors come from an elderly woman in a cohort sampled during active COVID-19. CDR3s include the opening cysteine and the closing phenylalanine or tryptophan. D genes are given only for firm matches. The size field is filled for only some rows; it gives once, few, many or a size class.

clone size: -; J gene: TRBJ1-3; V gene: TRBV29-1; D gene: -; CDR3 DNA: TGCAGCGTTGTTTACATTGGAAACACCATATATTTT; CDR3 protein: CSVVYIGNTIYF
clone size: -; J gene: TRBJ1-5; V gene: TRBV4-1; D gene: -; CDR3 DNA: TGCGCCAGCAGCCAGGGCAGGGGAAACAATCAGCCCCAGCATTTT; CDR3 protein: CASSQGRGNNQPQHF
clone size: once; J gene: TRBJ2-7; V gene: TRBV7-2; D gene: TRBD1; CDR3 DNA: TGTGCCAGCAGCCCCGGGACAGGGCGCTTTGAGCAGTACTTC; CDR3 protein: CASSPGTGRFEQYF
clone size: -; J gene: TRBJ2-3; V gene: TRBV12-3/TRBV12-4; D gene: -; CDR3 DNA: TGTGCCAGCAGTTGGGACATGCAAGATACGCAGTATTTT; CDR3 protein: CASSWDMQDTQYF
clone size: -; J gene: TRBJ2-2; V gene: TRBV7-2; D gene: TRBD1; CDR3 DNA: TGTGCCAGCAGCTTGGGACAGGCCTACACCGGGGAGCTGTTTTTT; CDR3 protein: CASSLGQAYTGELFF
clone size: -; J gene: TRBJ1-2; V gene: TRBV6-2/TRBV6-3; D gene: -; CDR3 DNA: TGTGCCAGCAGTTACCAGAAAGAAGTCTATGGCTACACCTTC; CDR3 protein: CASSYQKEVYGYTF
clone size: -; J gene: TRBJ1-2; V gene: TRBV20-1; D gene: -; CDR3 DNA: TGCAGTGCTAGTCAAGCCTATGGCTACACCTTC; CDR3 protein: CSASQAYGYTF
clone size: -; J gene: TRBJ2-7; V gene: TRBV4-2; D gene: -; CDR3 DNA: TGTGCCAGCAGCCAAGTAACCCTCCTAGCCTCCTACGAGCAGTACTTC; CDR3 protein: CASSQVTLLASYEQYF
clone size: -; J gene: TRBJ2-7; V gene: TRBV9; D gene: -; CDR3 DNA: TGTGCCAGCAGCGTAACTCCCTACGAGCAGTACTTC; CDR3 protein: CASSVTPYEQYF
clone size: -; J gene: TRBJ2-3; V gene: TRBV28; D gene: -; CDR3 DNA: TGTGCCAGCAGTTCTCCCGACAGGCCATTTTCTCCCACAGATACGCAGTATTTT; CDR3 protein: CASSSPDRPFSPTDTQYF
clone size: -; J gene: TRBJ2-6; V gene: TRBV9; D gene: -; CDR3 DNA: TGTGCCAGCACCCCATCAAACTCTGGGGCCAACGTCCTGACTTTC; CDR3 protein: CASTPSNSGANVLTF
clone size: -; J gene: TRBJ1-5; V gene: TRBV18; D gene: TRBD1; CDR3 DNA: TGTGCCAGCTCACCTGGGGGGACAGCTCTCAATCAGCCCCAGCATTTT; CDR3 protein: CASSPGGTALNQPQHF
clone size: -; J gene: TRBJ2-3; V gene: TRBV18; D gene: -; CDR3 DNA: TGTGCCAGCGTTATGACAGATACGCAGTATTTT; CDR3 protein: CASVMTDTQYF
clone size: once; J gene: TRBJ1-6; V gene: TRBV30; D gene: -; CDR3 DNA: TGTGCCTGGGGATTAGGGGCTTCACCCCTCCACTTT; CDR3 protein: CAWGLGASPLHF
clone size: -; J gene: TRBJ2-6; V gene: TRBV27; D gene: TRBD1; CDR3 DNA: TGTGCCAGCAGGGGACAGGGGGCTGGGGCCAACGTCCTGACTTTC; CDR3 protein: CASRGQGAGANVLTF
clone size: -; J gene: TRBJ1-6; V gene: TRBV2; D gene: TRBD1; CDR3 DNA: TGTGCCAGCAGTGAAGAGGACAGGGGATTCTCACCCCTCCACTTT; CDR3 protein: CASSEEDRGFSPLHF
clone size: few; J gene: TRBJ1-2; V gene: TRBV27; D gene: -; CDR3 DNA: TGTGCCAGCAGTTCTCTACTTACCATCAGTCAAGGGGACTATGGCTACACCTTC; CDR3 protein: CASSSLLTISQGDYGYTF
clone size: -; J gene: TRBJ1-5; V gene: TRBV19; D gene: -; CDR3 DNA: TGTGCCAGTAGTATCCTGACTGCGCAGAGGCCCCAGCATTTT; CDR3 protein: CASSILTAQRPQHF
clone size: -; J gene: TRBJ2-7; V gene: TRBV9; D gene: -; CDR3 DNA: TGTGCCAGCAGCCTCCGCGATAGCGGATCCTACGAGCAGTACTTC; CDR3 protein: CASSLRDSGSYEQYF
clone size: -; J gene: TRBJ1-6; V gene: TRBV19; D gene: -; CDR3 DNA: TGTGCCAGTAGTGCGCACAATTCACCCCTCCACTTT; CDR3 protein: CASSAHNSPLHF
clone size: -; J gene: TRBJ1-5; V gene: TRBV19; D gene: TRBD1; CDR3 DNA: TGTGCCAGTGATCTTGGGACAGGAAATCAGCCCCAGCATTTT; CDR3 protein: CASDLGTGNQPQHF
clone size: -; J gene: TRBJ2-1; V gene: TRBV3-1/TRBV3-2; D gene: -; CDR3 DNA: TGTGCCAGCAGCCCACCATCGGGACTCTTACGGAGCTCCTACAATGAGCAGTTCTTC; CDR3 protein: CASSPPSGLLRSSYNEQFF
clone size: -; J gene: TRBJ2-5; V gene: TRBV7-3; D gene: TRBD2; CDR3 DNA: TGTGCCAGCAGCGGGACTAACCAAGAGACCCAGTACTTC; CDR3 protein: CASSGTNQETQYF
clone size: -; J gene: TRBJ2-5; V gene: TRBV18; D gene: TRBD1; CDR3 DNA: TGTGCCAGCTCACCTTTAGGGGCAGGGGGTGAAGAGACCCAGTACTTC; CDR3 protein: CASSPLGAGGEETQYF
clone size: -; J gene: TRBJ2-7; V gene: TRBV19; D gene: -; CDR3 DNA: TGTGCCAGTAAACGGGACTCAGCATCTTACGAGCAGTACTTC; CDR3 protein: CASKRDSASYEQYF
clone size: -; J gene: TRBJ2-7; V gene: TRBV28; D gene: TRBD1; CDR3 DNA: TGTGCCAGCAGGTCAGGGGGCGACGAGCAGTACTTC; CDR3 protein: CASRSGGDEQYF
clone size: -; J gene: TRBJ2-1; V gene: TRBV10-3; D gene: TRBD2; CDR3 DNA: TGTGCCGCCCAAACTAGCGGGGGGCACAATGAGCAGTTCTTC; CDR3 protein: CAAQTSGGHNEQFF
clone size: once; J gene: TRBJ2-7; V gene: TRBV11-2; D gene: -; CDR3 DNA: TGTGCCAGCAGCCCGGGGAGCCACTCCTACGAGCAGTACTTC; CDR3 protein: CASSPGSHSYEQYF
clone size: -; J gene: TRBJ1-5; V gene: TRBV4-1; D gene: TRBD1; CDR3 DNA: TGCGCCAGCAGCCTAGACAGGGATAGCAATCAGCCCCAGCATTTT; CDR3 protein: CASSLDRDSNQPQHF
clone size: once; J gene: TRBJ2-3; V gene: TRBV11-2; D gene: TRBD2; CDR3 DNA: TGTGCCAGCAGACAGCTAGCGGGGGCTGCAGATACGCAGTATTTT; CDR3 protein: CASRQLAGAADTQYF
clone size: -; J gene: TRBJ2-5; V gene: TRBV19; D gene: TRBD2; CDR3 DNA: TGTGCCAGTAGCCCCGGGGGGGCATGGGGGCAAGAGACCCAGTACTTC; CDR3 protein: CASSPGGAWGQETQYF
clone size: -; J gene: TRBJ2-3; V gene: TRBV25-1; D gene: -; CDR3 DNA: TGTGCCAGCAGTGAAGTACAGGGGGGGACAGATACGCAGTATTTT; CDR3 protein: CASSEVQGGTDTQYF
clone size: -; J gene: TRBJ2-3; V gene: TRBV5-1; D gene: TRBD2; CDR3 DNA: TGCGCCAGCAGCTTGGATCCCGGGACTAGCGAGGCAGATACGCAGTATTTT; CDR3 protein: CASSLDPGTSEADTQYF
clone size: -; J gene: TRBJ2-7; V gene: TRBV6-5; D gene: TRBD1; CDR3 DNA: TGTGCCAGCAGACCGGGACAGGGCTACGAGCAGTACTTC; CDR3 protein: CASRPGQGYEQYF
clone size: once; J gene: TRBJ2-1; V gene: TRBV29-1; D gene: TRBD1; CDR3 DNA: TGCAGGGGCGACAGGGGGCTGAATGAGCAGTTCTTC; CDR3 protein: CRGDRGLNEQFF
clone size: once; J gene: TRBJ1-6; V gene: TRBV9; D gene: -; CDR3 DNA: TGTGCCAGCGGGGGGGCCCAAAATTCACCCCTCCACTTT; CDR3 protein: CASGGAQNSPLHF
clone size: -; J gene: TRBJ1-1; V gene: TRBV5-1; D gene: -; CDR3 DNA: TGCGCCAGCAGCTTGGTACTCACAGGGAACACTGAAGCTTTCTTT; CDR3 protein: CASSLVLTGNTEAFF
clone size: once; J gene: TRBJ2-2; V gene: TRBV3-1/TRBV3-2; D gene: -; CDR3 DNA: TGTGCCAGCAGCCGCTTGACCGGGACAAGTACCGGGGAGCTGTTTTTT; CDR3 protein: CASSRLTGTSTGELFF
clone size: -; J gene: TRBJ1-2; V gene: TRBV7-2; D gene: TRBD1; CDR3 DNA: TGTGCCAGCAGCCCGTCGGACAGGGGACTTGAGGAGGCCTTC; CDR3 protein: CASSPSDRGLEEAF
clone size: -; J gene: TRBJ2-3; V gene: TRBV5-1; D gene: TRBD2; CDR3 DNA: TGCGCCAGCAGCACGGGACTAGCAGGCACAGATACGCAGTATTTT; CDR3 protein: CASSTGLAGTDTQYF
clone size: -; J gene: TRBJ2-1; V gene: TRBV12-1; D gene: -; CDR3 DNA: TGTGCCAGCAGCCGGACAGGCCCCTACAATGAGCAGTTCTTC; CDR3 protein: CASSRTGPYNEQFF
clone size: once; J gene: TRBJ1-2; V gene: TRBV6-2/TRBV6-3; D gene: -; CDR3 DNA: TGTGCCAGCAGTTATTGGAGCCATGGCTACACCTTC; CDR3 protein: CASSYWSHGYTF
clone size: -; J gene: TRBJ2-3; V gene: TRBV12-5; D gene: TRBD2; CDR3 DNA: TGTGCTAGTGGTCGTCAGGGACTAGCGGGAACATTCACAGATACGCAGTATTTT; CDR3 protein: CASGRQGLAGTFTDTQYF
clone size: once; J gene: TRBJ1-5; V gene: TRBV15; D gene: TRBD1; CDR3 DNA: TGTGCCACCAGCACAGACAGGGGCATAAATCAGCCCCAGCATTTT; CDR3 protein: CATSTDRGINQPQHF
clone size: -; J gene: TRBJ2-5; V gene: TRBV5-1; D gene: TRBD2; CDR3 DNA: TGCGCCAGCAGCCCGGGACTAGCGGAAGAGACCCAGTACTTC; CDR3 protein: CASSPGLAEETQYF
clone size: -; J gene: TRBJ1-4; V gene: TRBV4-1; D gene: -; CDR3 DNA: TGCGCCAGCAGCCAAGACGTGGGACAAACTAATGAAAAACTGTTTTTT; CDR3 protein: CASSQDVGQTNEKLFF
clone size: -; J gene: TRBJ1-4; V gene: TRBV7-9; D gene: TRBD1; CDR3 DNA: TGTGCCAGTGGACAGGCCCTTAATGAAAAACTGTTTTTT; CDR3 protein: CASGQALNEKLFF
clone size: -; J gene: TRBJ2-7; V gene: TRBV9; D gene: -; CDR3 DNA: TGTGCCAGCAGCGTAGATGGGGGAGGTACCTACGAGCAGTACTTC; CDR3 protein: CASSVDGGGTYEQYF
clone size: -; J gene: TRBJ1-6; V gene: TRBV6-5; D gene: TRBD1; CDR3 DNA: TGTGCCAGCAGCCCATCAGGACAGGGAAATTCACCCCTCCACTTT; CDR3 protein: CASSPSGQGNSPLHF
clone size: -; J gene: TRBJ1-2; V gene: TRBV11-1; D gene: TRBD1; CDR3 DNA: TGTGCCAGCAGTACAGGGGTCTATGGCTACACCTTC; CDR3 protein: CASSTGVYGYTF
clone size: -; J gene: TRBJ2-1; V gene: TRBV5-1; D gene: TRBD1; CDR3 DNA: TGCGCCAGCAGCTTGGCCGCCGGGACAGTCAATGAGCAGTTCTTC; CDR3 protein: CASSLAAGTVNEQFF
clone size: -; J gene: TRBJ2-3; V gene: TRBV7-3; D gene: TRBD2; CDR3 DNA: TGTGCCAGCAGCTTACTAGCGGGGGGAACAGATACGCAGTATTTT; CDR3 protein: CASSLLAGGTDTQYF
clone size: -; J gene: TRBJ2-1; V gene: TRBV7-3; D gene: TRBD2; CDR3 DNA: TGTGCCAGCAGCTTAAGTCTAGCGGGCAATGAGCAGTTCTTC; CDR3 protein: CASSLSLAGNEQFF
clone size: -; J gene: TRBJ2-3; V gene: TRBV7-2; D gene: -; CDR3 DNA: TGTGCCAGCAGCTTACAGGCTCTTTCTAGCACAGATACGCAGTATTTT; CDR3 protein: CASSLQALSSTDTQYF
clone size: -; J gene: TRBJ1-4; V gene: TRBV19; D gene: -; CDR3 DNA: TGTGCCAGTTCCCAGGGCAGGGCTAATGAAAAACTGTTTTTT; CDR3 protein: CASSQGRANEKLFF
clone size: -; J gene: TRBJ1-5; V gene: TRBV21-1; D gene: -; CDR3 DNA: TGTGCCAGCCACTACCACCGGGACAGGGTGTCGGATAGCAATCAGCCCCAGCATTTT; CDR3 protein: CASHYHRDRVSDSNQPQHF
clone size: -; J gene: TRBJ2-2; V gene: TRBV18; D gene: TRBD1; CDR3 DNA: TGTGCCAGCTCACTAGGGACAGTCCCCACCGGGGAGCTGTTTTTT; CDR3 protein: CASSLGTVPTGELFF
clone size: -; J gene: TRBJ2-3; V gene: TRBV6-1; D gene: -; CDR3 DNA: TGTGCCAGCAGTGAACAGGAAGCAGATACGCAGTATTTT; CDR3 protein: CASSEQEADTQYF
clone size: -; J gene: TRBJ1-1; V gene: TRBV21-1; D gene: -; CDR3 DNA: TGTGCCAGCAGCACCGGGACAGGGGAGGGAGTGAGTCCAGCTTTCTTT; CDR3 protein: CASSTGTGEGVSPAFF
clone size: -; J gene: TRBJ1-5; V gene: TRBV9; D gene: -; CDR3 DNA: TGTGCCAGCAGCCCTTCCATCGGACAGTCCGATCAGCCCCAGCATTTT; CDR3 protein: CASSPSIGQSDQPQHF